This is a list of T cell receptor beta chains from one sample in a study of blood T cell repertoires in COVID-19. Data came from immunoSEQ multiplex PCR; TCRdb stores just in-frame clones and leaves some out. The profile shows approximately 220,000 clones, roughly 85% of them singletons. What was sequenced was PBMCs or T cells enriched from blood (not recorded which). The source is a woman aged 40 to 55 who had been exposed to COVID-19. Each CDR3 is given with its conserved first and last residue. The D gene is left open where the match is weak. The size field is filled for only some rows; it gives once, few, many or a size class.

v_call: TRBV18; j_call: TRBJ1-1; clone_size: -; d_call: -; cdr3_aa: CASSSPEGGRTEAFF; cdr3_nt: TGTGCCAGCTCATCCCCTGAGGGGGGGCGCACTGAAGCTTTCTTT
v_call: TRBV4-2; j_call: TRBJ2-3; clone_size: -; d_call: -; cdr3_aa: CASSQEGTGSTDTQYF; cdr3_nt: TGTGCCAGCAGCCAAGAGGGGACTGGCAGCACAGATACGCAGTATTTT
v_call: TRBV18; j_call: TRBJ1-2; clone_size: once; d_call: -; cdr3_aa: CASSPQQGNKGYTF; cdr3_nt: TGTGCCAGCTCACCCCAACAGGGTAATAAGGGCTACACCTTC
v_call: TRBV7-2; j_call: TRBJ2-7; clone_size: -; d_call: -; cdr3_aa: CASSPPASPTYEQYF; cdr3_nt: TGTGCCAGCAGCCCCCCGGCTAGCCCCACCTACGAGCAGTACTTC
v_call: TRBV7-3; j_call: TRBJ2-7; clone_size: -; d_call: TRBD2; cdr3_aa: CASSPGLASSYEQYF; cdr3_nt: TGTGCCAGCAGCCCGGGACTAGCGTCCTCCTACGAGCAGTACTTC
v_call: TRBV3-1/TRBV3-2; j_call: TRBJ2-3; clone_size: -; d_call: -; cdr3_aa: CASSQVLSKAGATDTQYF; cdr3_nt: TGTGCCAGCAGCCAAGTCCTCTCGAAGGCGGGGGCCACAGATACGCAGTATTTT
v_call: TRBV6-5; j_call: TRBJ2-5; clone_size: -; d_call: TRBD1; cdr3_aa: CASSYSGTGEWETQYF; cdr3_nt: TGTGCCAGCAGTTACTCCGGGACAGGGGAATGGGAGACCCAGTACTTC
v_call: TRBV19; j_call: TRBJ1-5; clone_size: -; d_call: -; cdr3_aa: CASSMWGAGNQPQHF; cdr3_nt: TGTGCCAGTAGTATGTGGGGCGCCGGCAATCAGCCCCAGCATTTT
v_call: TRBV3-1/TRBV3-2; j_call: TRBJ2-1; clone_size: -; d_call: -; cdr3_aa: CASSQGTPLSSYNEQFF; cdr3_nt: TGTGCCAGCAGCCAGGGGACTCCCTTAAGCTCCTACAATGAGCAGTTCTTC
v_call: TRBV5-4; j_call: TRBJ2-2; clone_size: -; d_call: -; cdr3_aa: CASSFPGGLNTGELFF; cdr3_nt: TGTGCCAGCAGCTTTCCAGGGGGGCTAAACACCGGGGAGCTGTTTTTT
v_call: TRBV4-2; j_call: TRBJ2-7; clone_size: -; d_call: -; cdr3_aa: CASSQDDRGSYEQYF; cdr3_nt: TGTGCCAGCAGCCAAGATGACCGGGGCTCCTACGAGCAGTACTTC
v_call: TRBV18; j_call: TRBJ2-1; clone_size: -; d_call: TRBD2; cdr3_aa: CASSPRTSGGADEQFF; cdr3_nt: TGTGCCAGCTCACCAAGGACTAGCGGGGGGGCAGATGAGCAGTTCTTC
v_call: TRBV5-5; j_call: TRBJ1-2; clone_size: -; d_call: -; cdr3_aa: CASSLGPSRRDYGYTF; cdr3_nt: TGTGCCAGCAGCTTGGGCCCTAGCCGAAGGGACTATGGCTACACCTTC
v_call: TRBV28; j_call: TRBJ2-2; clone_size: -; d_call: -; cdr3_aa: CASSLSSTGELFF; cdr3_nt: TGTGCCAGCAGTTTATCCTCCACCGGGGAGCTGTTTTTT
v_call: TRBV7-8; j_call: TRBJ1-1; clone_size: -; d_call: TRBD1; cdr3_aa: CASSLPPPGQGVTEAFF; cdr3_nt: TGTGCCAGCAGCTTACCCCCACCGGGACAGGGGGTTACTGAAGCTTTCTTT
v_call: TRBV5-8; j_call: TRBJ2-5; clone_size: -; d_call: TRBD2; cdr3_aa: CASSQGTSGGRETQYF; cdr3_nt: TGTGCCAGCAGCCAAGGGACTAGCGGGGGTAGGGAGACCCAGTACTTC
v_call: TRBV30; j_call: TRBJ1-3; clone_size: -; d_call: -; cdr3_aa: CAWSVGGTTGNTIYF; cdr3_nt: TGTGCCTGGAGTGTGGGGGGTACGACTGGAAACACCATATATTTT
v_call: TRBV11-1; j_call: TRBJ2-7; clone_size: -; d_call: TRBD1; cdr3_aa: CASSPGTGGGYEQYF; cdr3_nt: TGTGCCAGCAGCCCCGGGACAGGGGGAGGCTACGAGCAGTACTTC
v_call: TRBV9; j_call: TRBJ1-3; clone_size: -; d_call: TRBD1; cdr3_aa: CASSVAGVTGASGNTIYF; cdr3_nt: TGTGCCAGCAGCGTAGCCGGGGTGACAGGGGCCTCTGGAAACACCATATATTTT
v_call: TRBV9; j_call: TRBJ1-5; clone_size: -; d_call: -; cdr3_aa: CASSVGEYSNQPQHF; cdr3_nt: TGTGCCAGCAGCGTAGGAGAATATAGCAATCAGCCCCAGCATTTT
v_call: TRBV18; j_call: TRBJ1-6; clone_size: -; d_call: TRBD1; cdr3_aa: CASSPRGQGNSPLHF; cdr3_nt: TGTGCCAGCTCACCACGGGGACAGGGGAATTCACCCCTCCACTTT
v_call: TRBV28; j_call: TRBJ2-7; clone_size: -; d_call: TRBD2; cdr3_aa: CASSSGTSNDEQYF; cdr3_nt: TGTGCCAGCAGTTCCGGGACTAGCAACGACGAGCAGTACTTC
v_call: TRBV2; j_call: TRBJ2-3; clone_size: -; d_call: TRBD2; cdr3_aa: CASGAGGPRSDTQYF; cdr3_nt: TGTGCCAGCGGGGCGGGGGGGCCGAGATCAGATACGCAGTATTTT
v_call: TRBV27; j_call: TRBJ2-7; clone_size: -; d_call: -; cdr3_aa: CASSFGAGEQYF; cdr3_nt: TGTGCCAGCAGTTTCGGGGCGGGGGAGCAGTACTTC
v_call: TRBV7-2; j_call: TRBJ1-3; clone_size: -; d_call: TRBD1; cdr3_aa: CASSLVTGAFSGNTIYF; cdr3_nt: TGTGCCAGCAGCTTAGTGACAGGGGCGTTCTCTGGAAACACCATATATTTT
v_call: TRBV12-3/TRBV12-4; j_call: TRBJ1-2; clone_size: -; d_call: -; cdr3_aa: CASSFRAWGYTF; cdr3_nt: TGTGCCAGCAGTTTCAGGGCGTGGGGCTACACCTTC
v_call: TRBV24-1; j_call: TRBJ1-5; clone_size: -; d_call: -; cdr3_aa: CATSDSGRNQPQHF; cdr3_nt: TGTGCCACCAGCGACAGTGGACGCAATCAGCCCCAGCATTTT
v_call: TRBV4-3; j_call: TRBJ1-2; clone_size: -; d_call: -; cdr3_aa: CASSIAAQTYNYGYTF; cdr3_nt: TGCGCCAGCAGTATCGCGGCCCAGACCTATAACTATGGCTACACCTTC
v_call: TRBV3-1/TRBV3-2; j_call: TRBJ2-5; clone_size: -; d_call: TRBD1; cdr3_aa: CASSQGPPGQGARETQYF; cdr3_nt: TGTGCCAGCAGCCAAGGCCCCCCTGGACAGGGAGCAAGGGAGACCCAGTACTTC
v_call: TRBV16; j_call: TRBJ1-1; clone_size: -; d_call: -; cdr3_aa: CASRPQGSEAFF; cdr3_nt: TGTGCCAGCAGACCGCAGGGCAGTGAAGCTTTCTTT
v_call: TRBV11-2; j_call: TRBJ2-7; clone_size: -; d_call: -; cdr3_aa: CASSPRQAAYEQYF; cdr3_nt: TGTGCCAGCAGCCCCAGACAGGCGGCCTACGAGCAGTACTTC
v_call: TRBV18; j_call: TRBJ1-3; clone_size: -; d_call: TRBD1; cdr3_aa: CASSPTGGGNTIYF; cdr3_nt: TGTGCCAGCTCACCAACAGGGGGTGGAAACACCATATATTTT
v_call: TRBV7-9; j_call: TRBJ1-2; clone_size: -; d_call: -; cdr3_aa: CASSQGQKNYGYTF; cdr3_nt: TGTGCCAGCAGCCAGGGCCAGAAAAACTATGGCTACACCTTC
v_call: TRBV5-1; j_call: TRBJ1-2; clone_size: once; d_call: TRBD1; cdr3_aa: CASSQGQAYGYTF; cdr3_nt: TGCGCCAGCAGCCAAGGACAGGCCTATGGCTACACCTTC
v_call: TRBV6-6; j_call: TRBJ1-1; clone_size: -; d_call: -; cdr3_aa: CASGPTSEAFF; cdr3_nt: TGTGCCAGCGGCCCAACAAGTGAAGCTTTCTTT
v_call: TRBV19; j_call: TRBJ1-5; clone_size: -; d_call: -; cdr3_aa: CASSIGVAQPQHF; cdr3_nt: TGTGCCAGTAGTATCGGGGTAGCTCAGCCCCAGCATTTT
v_call: TRBV28; j_call: TRBJ2-7; clone_size: -; d_call: TRBD1; cdr3_aa: CASSIPGQSYEQYF; cdr3_nt: TGTGCCAGCAGTATACCGGGACAGTCCTACGAGCAGTACTTC
v_call: TRBV5-6; j_call: TRBJ1-4; clone_size: few; d_call: -; cdr3_aa: CASSPEQTNEKLFF; cdr3_nt: TGTGCCAGCAGCCCAGAACAGACTAATGAAAAACTGTTTTTT
v_call: TRBV6-5; j_call: TRBJ2-5; clone_size: -; d_call: -; cdr3_aa: CASSYSRLGETQYF; cdr3_nt: TGTGCCAGCAGTTACTCGAGGCTCGGGGAGACCCAGTACTTC